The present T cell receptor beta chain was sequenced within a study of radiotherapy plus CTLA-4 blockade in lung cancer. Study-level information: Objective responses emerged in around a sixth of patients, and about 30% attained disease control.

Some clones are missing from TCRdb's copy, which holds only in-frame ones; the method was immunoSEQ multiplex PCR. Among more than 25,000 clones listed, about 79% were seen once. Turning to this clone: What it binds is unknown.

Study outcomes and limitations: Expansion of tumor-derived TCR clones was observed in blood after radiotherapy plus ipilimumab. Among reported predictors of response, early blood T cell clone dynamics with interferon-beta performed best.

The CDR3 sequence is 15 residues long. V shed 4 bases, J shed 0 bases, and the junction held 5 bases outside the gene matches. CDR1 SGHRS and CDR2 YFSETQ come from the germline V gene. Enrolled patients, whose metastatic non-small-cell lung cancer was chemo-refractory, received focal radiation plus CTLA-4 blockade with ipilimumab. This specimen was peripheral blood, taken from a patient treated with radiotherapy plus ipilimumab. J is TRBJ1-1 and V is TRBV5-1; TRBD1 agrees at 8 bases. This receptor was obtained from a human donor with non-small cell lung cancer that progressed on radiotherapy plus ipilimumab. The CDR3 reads CASSPQGAMNTEAFF. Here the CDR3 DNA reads TGCGCCAGCAGCCCTCAGGGGGCGATGAACACTGAAGCTTTCTTT.